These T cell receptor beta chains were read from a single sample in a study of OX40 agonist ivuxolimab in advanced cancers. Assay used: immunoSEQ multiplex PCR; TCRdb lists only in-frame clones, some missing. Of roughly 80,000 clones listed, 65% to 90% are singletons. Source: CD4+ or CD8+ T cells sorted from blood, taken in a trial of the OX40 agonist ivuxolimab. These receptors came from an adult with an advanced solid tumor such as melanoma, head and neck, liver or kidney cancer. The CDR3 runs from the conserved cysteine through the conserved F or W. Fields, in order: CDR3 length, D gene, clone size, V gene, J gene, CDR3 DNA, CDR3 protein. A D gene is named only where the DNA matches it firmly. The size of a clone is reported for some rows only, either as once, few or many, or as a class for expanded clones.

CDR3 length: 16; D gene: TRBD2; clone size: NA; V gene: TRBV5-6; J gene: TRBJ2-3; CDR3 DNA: TGTGCCAGCAGCCCAAGACTAGCGGGGGGTACAGATACGCAGTATTTT; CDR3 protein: CASSPRLAGGTDTQYF
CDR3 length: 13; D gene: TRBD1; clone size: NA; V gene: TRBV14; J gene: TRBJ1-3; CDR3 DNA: TGTGCCAGCAGCCAAGATAGGACAGGGGCCATATATTTT; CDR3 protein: CASSQDRTGAIYF
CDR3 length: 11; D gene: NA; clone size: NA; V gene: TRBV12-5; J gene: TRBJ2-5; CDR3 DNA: TGTGCTAGTGGTCCCTTAGAGACCCAGTACTTC; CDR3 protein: CASGPLETQYF
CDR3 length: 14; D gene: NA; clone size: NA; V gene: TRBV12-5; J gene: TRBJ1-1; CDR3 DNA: TGTGCTAGTGGTTTGGGGCGGCGAAACACTGAAGCTTTCTTT; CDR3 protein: CASGLGRRNTEAFF
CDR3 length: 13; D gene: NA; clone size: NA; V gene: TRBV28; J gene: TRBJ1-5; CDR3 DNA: TGTGCCAGCAACGGGGGGGGAGTTCAGCCCCAGCATTTT; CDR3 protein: CASNGGGVQPQHF
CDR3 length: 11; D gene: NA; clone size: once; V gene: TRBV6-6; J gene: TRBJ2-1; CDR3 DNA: TGTGCCAGCAGCTTTGAAGGTGAGCAGTTCTTC; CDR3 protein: CASSFEGEQFF
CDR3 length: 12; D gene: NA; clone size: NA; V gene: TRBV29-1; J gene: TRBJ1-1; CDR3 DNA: TGCAGCGTTTCGACAGGCGGGGCTGAAGCTTTCTTT; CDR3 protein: CSVSTGGAEAFF
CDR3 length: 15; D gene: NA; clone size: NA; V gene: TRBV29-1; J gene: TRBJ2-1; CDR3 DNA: TGCAGCGTTGACCCTTTGAAAGGGGGAGTCGGCGAGCAGTTCTTC; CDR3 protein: CSVDPLKGGVGEQFF
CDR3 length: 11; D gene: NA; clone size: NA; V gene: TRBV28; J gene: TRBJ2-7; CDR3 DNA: TGTGCCAGCAGTGGAGCCTACGAGCAGTACTTC; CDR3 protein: CASSGAYEQYF
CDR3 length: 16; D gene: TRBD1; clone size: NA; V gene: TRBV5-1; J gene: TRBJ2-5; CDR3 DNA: TGCGCCAGCAGCTTTCCACTTGGGACAGGACAAGAGACCCAGTACTTC; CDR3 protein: CASSFPLGTGQETQYF
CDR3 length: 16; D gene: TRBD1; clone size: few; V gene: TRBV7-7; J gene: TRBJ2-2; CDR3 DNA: TGTGCCAGCAGCCTCGGGACAGCCGCGAACACCGGGGAGCTGTTTTTT; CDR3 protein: CASSLGTAANTGELFF
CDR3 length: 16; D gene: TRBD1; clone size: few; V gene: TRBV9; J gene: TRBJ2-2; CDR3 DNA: TGTGCCAGCAGCGTAGTGGGACAGGGAGTCACCGGGGAGCTGTTTTTT; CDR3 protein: CASSVVGQGVTGELFF
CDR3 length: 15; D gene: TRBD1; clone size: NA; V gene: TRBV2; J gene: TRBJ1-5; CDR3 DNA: TGTGCCAGCAGGGGGGACAGGTATAGCAATCAGCCCCAGCATTTT; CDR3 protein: CASRGDRYSNQPQHF
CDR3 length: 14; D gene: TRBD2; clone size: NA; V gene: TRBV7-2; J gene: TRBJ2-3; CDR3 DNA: TGTGCCAGCAGCCCACTAGCGGGATCAGATACGCAGTATTTT; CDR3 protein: CASSPLAGSDTQYF
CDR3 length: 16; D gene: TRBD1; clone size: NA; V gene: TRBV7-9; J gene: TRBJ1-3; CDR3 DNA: TGTGCCAGCAGTAAAGAGACGACAGGGACTGGAAACACCATATATTTT; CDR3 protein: CASSKETTGTGNTIYF
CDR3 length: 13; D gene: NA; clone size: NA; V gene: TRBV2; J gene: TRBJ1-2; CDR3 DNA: TGTGCCAGCAGTGAAACAGGGTTGTATGGCTACACCTTC; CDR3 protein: CASSETGLYGYTF
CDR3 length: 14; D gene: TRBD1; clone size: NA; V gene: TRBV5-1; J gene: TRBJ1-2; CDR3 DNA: TGCGCCAGCAGCTTGGCTCAGGGGGGCTATGGCTACACCTTC; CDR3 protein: CASSLAQGGYGYTF
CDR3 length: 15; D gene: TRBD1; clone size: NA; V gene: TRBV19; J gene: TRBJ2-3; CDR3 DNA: TGTGCCAGTAGTTCGACAGGGGTCCGCACAGATACGCAGTATTTT; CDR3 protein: CASSSTGVRTDTQYF
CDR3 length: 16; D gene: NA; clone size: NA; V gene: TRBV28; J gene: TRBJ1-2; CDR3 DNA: TGTGCCAACAGTTTGGTGCAAGCGGGAATCGGGTTGGGCTACACCTTC; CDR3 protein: CANSLVQAGIGLGYTF
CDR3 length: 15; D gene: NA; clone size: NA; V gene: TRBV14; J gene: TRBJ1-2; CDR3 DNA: TGTGCCAGCAGCCAAGCGGACAGACAAACCGCTGGCTACACCTTC; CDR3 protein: CASSQADRQTAGYTF
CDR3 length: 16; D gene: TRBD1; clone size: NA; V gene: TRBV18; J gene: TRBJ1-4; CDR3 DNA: TGTGCCAGCTCCCAAGACAGGGTCAGGACTAATGAAAAACTGTTTTTT; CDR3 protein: CASSQDRVRTNEKLFF
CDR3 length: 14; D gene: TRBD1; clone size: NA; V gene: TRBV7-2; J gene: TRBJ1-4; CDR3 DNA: TGTGCCAGCACCCCTGACAGGGAGAATGAAAAACTGTTTTTT; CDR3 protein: CASTPDRENEKLFF
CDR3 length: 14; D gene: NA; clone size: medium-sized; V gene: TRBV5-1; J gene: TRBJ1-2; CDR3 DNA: TGCGCCAGCAGCTTGGTAGTCGGAAACTATGGCTACACCTTC; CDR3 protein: CASSLVVGNYGYTF
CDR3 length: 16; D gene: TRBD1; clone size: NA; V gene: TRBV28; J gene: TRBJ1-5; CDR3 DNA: TGTGCCAGCAGCACCTACTTGACAGGGACTTGGCAGCCCCAGCATTTT; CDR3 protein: CASSTYLTGTWQPQHF
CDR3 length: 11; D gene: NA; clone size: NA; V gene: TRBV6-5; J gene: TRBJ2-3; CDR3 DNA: TGTGCCAGCAGAGTCTCCCGAACGCAGTATTTT; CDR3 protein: CASRVSRTQYF
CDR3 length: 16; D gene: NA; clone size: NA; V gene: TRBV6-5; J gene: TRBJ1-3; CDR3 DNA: TGTGCCAGCAGTTACTCAGACACCAGCTCTGGAAACACCATATATTTT; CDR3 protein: CASSYSDTSSGNTIYF
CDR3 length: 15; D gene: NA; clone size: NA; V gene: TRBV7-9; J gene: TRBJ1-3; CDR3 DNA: TGTGCCAGCAGCGGTGGGGGCCTGGTTGGAAACACCATATATTTT; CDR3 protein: CASSGGGLVGNTIYF
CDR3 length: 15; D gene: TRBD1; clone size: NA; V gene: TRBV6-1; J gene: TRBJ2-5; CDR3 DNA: TGTGCCAGCAGTGCTGGGACAGGGGACTTTGAGACCCAGTACTTC; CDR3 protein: CASSAGTGDFETQYF
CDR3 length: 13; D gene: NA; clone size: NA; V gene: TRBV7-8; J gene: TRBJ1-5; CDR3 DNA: TGTGCCAGCAGCGACAGGTTAAATCAGCCCCAGCATTTT; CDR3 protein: CASSDRLNQPQHF
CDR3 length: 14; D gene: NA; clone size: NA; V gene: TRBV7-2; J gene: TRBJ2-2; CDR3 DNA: TGTGCCAGCAGCTTTGGCCAGAACACCGGGGAGCTGTTTTTT; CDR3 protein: CASSFGQNTGELFF
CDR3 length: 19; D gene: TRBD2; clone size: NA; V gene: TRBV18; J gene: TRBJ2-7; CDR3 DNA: TGTGCCAGCTCACCACCGGGGAGGGGAGGGACGCCTTCCTTATACGAGCAGTACTTC; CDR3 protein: CASSPPGRGGTPSLYEQYF
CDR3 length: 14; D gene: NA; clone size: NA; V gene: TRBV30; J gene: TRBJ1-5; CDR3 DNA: TGTGCCTGGAGTGTACGGACAGCGGTTCAGCCCCAGCATTTT; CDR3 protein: CAWSVRTAVQPQHF
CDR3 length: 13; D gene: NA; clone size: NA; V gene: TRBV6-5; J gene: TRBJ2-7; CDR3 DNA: TGTGCCAGCAGTTTCGCAGGGAGTCGCGAGCAGTACTTC; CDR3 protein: CASSFAGSREQYF
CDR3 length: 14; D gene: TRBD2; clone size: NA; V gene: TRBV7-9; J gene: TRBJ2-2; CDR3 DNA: TGTGCCAGCAGGGCGCTAGCGGGAACCGGGGAGCTGTTTTTT; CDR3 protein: CASRALAGTGELFF
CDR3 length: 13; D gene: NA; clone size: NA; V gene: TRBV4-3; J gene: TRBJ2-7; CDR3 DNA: TGCGCCAGCAGCCAATCGAGACTGTACGAGCAGTACTTC; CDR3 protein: CASSQSRLYEQYF
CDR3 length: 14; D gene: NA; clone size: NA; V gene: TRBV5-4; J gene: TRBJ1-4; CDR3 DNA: TGTGCCAGCAGCTTGGGGATTACGGGAGAAAAACTGTTTTTT; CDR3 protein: CASSLGITGEKLFF
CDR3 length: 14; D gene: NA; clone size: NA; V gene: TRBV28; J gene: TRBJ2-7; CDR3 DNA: TGTGCCAGCAGTGAAATTATAGCCTCCTACGAGCAGTACTTC; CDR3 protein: CASSEIIASYEQYF